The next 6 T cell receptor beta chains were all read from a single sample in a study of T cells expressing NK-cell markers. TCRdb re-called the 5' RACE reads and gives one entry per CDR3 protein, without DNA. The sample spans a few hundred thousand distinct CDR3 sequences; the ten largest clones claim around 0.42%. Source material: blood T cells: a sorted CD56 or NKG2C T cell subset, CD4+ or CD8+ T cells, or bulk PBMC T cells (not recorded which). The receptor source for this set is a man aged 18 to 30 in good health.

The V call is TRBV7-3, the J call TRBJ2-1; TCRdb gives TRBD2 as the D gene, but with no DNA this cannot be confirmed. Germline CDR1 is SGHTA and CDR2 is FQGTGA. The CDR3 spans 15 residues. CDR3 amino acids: CASSSGLAGNNEQFF.

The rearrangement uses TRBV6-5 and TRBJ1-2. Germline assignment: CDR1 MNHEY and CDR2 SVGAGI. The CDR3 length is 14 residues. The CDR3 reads CASSYVQNNYGYTF.

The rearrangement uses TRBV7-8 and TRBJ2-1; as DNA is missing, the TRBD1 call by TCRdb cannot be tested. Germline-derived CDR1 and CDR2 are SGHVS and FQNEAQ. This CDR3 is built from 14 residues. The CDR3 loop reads CASSLIGAGSEQFF.

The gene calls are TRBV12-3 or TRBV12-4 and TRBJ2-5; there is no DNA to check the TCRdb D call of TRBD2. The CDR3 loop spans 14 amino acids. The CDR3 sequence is CASSLLVGQETQYF.

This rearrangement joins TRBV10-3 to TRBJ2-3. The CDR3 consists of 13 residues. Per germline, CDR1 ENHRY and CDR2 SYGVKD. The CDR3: CAILGSSTDTQYF.

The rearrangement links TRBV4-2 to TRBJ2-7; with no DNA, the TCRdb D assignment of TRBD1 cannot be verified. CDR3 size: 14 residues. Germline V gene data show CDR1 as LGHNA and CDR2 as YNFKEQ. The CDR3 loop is CASSQEDSTYEQYF.